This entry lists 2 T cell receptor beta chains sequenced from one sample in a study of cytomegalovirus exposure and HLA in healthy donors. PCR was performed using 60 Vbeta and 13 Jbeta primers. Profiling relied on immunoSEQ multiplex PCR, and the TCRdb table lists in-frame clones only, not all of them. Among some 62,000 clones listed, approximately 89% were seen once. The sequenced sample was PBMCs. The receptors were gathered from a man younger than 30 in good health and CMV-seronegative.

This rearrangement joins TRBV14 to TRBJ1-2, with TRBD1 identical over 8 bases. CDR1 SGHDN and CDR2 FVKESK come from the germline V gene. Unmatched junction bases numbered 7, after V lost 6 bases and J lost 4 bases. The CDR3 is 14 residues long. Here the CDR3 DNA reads TGTGCCAGCAGGCCTTCGACAGGGGCCTATGGCTACACCTTC. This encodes CASRPSTGAYGYTF.

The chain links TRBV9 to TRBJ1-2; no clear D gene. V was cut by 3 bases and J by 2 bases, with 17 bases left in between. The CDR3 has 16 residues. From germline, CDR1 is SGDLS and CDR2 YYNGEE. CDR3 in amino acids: CASSAPTEPSNYGYTF. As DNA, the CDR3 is TGTGCCAGCAGCGCTCCGACGGAGCCCAGCAACTATGGCTACACCTTC.